The 5 T cell receptor beta chains reported below all come from one sample, sequenced in a study of cytomegalovirus exposure and HLA in healthy donors. This PCR relied on a set of 60 Vbeta primers and 13 Jbeta primers. The assay was immunoSEQ multiplex PCR, and TCRdb's table has in-frame clones only and misses some. Among some 120,000 clones listed, 73% were seen once. The sequenced material came from PBMCs. All receptors come from a woman under 40 in good health and CMV-seronegative.

This chain connects TRBV4-1 to TRBJ2-7; 7 bases are a match to TRBD1. The V segment lost 3 bases and the J segment 2 bases; nucleotides outside the gene matches: 7. The germline V gene encodes CDR1 MGHRA and CDR2 YSYEKL. The CDR3 totals 15 residues. The CDR3: CASSQAGTETYEQYF. The CDR3 DNA is TGCGCCAGCAGCCAGGCCGGGACAGAAACCTACGAGCAGTACTTC.

This chain uses TRBV6-5 with TRBJ1-2; D not resolved. Germline CDR1 MNHEY, CDR2 SVGAGI. CDR3 length equals 14 residues. V was pared by 2 bases and J by 0 bases, with 7 bases between. CDR3 sequence: CASSYGGPNYGYTF. The CDR3 region has the DNA TGTGCCAGCAGTTACGGTGGGCCTAACTATGGCTACACCTTC.

The J gene is TRBJ2-1, the V gene TRBV4-2; D perhaps matches TRBD2 (5 bases). Germline-derived CDR1 and CDR2 are LGHNA and YNFKEQ. CDR3 length: 13 amino acids. Trimming took 5 bases from V and 0 from J, leaving 5 bases between them. CDR3 sequence (DNA): TGTGCCAGCAGCGGGAGCTCCTACAATGAGCAGTTCTTC. Protein sequence: CASSGSSYNEQFF.

V is TRBV6-1 and J is TRBJ1-1; a weak D match, TRBD1 (6 bases). CDR3 size: 14 residues. Looked up from germline, CDR1 is MNHNS and CDR2 is SASEGT. V lost 5 bases, J lost 5 bases, and 15 bases lay in between. The CDR3 DNA is TGTGCCAGCAGTCCTGACAGGAGGAGGACTGAAGCTTTCTTT. The encoded protein is CASSPDRRRTEAFF.

The rearrangement links TRBV4-1 to TRBJ2-3; tentatively, D is TRBD2 (6 bases). V was trimmed by 0 bases and J by 0 bases, leaving 10 bases between them. The CDR3 has 16 amino acids. Germline V gives CDR1 MGHRA, CDR2 YSYEKL. CDR3 nucleotide sequence: TGCGCCAGCAGCCAAGATAAGAGCGGGAGCACAGATACGCAGTATTTT. Protein sequence: CASSQDKSGSTDTQYF.